These T cell receptor beta chains were read from a single sample in a study of PD-1 blockade in classical Hodgkin lymphoma. Sequencing was performed with immunoSEQ multiplex PCR; in TCRdb, only in-frame clones are kept and a portion is missing. The sample yields 45,000 to 60,000 clones, approximately 84% seen once. The sample in question was peripheral blood mononuclear cells (PBMCs), obtained at baseline. The receptors here all came from a human donor with classical Hodgkin lymphoma. Each CDR3 is given with its conserved first and last residue.

j_call v_call cdr3_aa
TRBJ1-3 TRBV7-6 CASSLQSTGGFSGNTIYF
TRBJ2-3 TRBV7-2 CASSSGQGTDTQYF
TRBJ1-1 TRBV5-6 CASGNKPLFLDTEAFF
TRBJ2-1 TRBV4-3 CASSPSGASSYNEQFF
TRBJ1-1 TRBV5-4 CASSLGWVSGTEAFF
TRBJ1-3 TRBV21-1 CASSKEPRDRNTIYF
TRBJ2-5 TRBV7-2 CASSLAGTSGQETQYF
TRBJ2-7 TRBV7-6 CASSLETGGGVYEQYF
TRBJ2-3 TRBV11-3 CASSQRQGVFISEYF
TRBJ2-1 TRBV13 CASSLVSRGDEQFF
TRBJ2-1 TRBV6-5 CASSAGVYNEQFF
TRBJ1-5 TRBV7-9 CASSSIGQLDQPQHF
TRBJ2-2 TRBV10-3 CAYGEGPYTGELFF
TRBJ2-1 TRBV2 CASRLDNYNEQFF
TRBJ2-7 TRBV27 CASSFAGAGGFYEQYF
TRBJ2-1 TRBV25-1 CASSESEGRRWNEQFF
TRBJ1-2 TRBV11-3 CASSLKFVGGYTF
TRBJ1-1 TRBV10-3 CAISEAEARTEAFF
TRBJ1-1 TRBV11-3 CASSLSQRQSFWGMNTEAFF
TRBJ2-2 TRBV14 CASSPPLGELFF
TRBJ2-1 TRBV7-9 CASSSFRDRDNEQFF
TRBJ1-2 TRBV19 CASSIAGVRGYTF
TRBJ2-5 TRBV2 CASSGFVGGSSAETQYF
TRBJ1-5 TRBV15 CATSREVAGYQPQHF
TRBJ2-1 TRBV11-2 CASSWGQGLYNEQFF